This T cell receptor beta chain is drawn from a study of T cell repertoires in cytomegalovirus infection. Study as a whole: Public TCR beta signature analysis indicated the presence of both CMV infection and matching HLA type.

TCRdb passed the reads through MiXCR, listing each CDR3 protein once. This sample has 300,000 to 400,000 distinct CDR3 sequences, with around 9.5% found just once. There are a few counts of this clonotype. The CDR3 sequence is 16 residues long. V was trimmed by 4 bases and J by 6 bases, leaving 22 bases between them. This chain uses TRBV12-3 or TRBV12-4 with TRBJ2-7; D is possibly TRBD1 or TRBD2 (5 bases each). The origin of this receptor is a human donor in good health (CMV status not recorded). Some clones in this sample may be carry-over from other donors' samples. Sequenced: PBMCs. The CDR3 region is CASSSDTTKGTAEQYF. CDR3 nucleotides: TGTGCCAGCAGTTCGGACACCACTAAGGGGACCGCCGAGCAGTACTTC.